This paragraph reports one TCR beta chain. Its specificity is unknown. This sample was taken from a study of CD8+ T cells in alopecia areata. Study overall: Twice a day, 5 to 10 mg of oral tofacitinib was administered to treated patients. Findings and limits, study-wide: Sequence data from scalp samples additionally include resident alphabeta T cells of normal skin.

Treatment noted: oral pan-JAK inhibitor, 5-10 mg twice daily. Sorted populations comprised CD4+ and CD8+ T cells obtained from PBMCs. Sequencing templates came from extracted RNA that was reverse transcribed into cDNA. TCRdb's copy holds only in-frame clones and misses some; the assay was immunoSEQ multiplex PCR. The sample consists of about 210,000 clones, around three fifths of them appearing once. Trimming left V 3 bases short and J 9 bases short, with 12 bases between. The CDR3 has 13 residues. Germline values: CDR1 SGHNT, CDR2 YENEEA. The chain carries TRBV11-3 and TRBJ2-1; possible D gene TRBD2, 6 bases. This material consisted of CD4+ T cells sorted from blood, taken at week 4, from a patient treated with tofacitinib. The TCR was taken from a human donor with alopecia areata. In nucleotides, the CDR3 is TGTGCCAGCAGCTTCGCGGGGACCGGTGAGCAGTTCTTC. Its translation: CASSFAGTGEQFF.